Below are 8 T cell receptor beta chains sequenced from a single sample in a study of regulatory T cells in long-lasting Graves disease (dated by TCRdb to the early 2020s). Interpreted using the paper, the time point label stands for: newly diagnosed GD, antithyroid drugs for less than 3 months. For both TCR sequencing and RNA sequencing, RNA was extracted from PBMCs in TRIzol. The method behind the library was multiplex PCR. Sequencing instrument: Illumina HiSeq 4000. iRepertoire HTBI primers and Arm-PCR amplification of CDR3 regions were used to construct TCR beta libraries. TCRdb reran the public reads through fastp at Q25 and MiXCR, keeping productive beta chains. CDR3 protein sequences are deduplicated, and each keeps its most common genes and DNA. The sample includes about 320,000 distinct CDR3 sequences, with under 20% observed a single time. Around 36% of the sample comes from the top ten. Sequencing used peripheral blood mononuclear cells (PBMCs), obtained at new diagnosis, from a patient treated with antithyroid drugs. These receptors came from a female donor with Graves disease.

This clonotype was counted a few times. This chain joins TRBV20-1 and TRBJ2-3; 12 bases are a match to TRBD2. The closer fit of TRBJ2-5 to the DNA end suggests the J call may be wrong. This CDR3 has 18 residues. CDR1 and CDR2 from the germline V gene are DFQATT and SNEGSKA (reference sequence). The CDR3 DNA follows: TGCAGTGCTAGAGAAACTAGCGGGAGGTTTGGCGATCGTGAGACCCAGTACTTC. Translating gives CSARETSGRFGDRETQYF.

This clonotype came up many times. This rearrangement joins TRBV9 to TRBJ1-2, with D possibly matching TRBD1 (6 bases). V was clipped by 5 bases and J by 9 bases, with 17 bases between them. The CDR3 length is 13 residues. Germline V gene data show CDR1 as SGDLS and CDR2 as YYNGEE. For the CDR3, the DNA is TGTGCCAGCAGACAGGGAGAGGAACCTAGCTACACCTTC. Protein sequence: CASRQGEEPSYTF.

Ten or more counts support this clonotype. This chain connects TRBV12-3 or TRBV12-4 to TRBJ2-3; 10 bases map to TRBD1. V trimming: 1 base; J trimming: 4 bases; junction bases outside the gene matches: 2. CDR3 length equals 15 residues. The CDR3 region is CASSLVGQGSDTQYF. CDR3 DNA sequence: TGTGCCAGCAGTTTAGTGGGACAGGGGTCAGATACGCAGTATTTT.

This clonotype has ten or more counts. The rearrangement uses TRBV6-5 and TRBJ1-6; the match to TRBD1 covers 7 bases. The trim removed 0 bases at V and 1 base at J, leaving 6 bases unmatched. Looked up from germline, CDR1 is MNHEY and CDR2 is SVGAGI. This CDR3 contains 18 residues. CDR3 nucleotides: TGTGCCAGCAGTTACTCATTCCCAGGGGGGTCCTATAATTCACCCCTCCACTTT. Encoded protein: CASSYSFPGGSYNSPLHF.

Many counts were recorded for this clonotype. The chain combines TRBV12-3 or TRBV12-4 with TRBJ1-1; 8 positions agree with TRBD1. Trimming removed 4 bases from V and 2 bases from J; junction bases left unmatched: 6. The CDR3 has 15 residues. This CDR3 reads CASSSTGVLNTEAFF. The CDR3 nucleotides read TGTGCCAGCAGTTCGACAGGGGTACTTAACACTGAAGCTTTCTTT.

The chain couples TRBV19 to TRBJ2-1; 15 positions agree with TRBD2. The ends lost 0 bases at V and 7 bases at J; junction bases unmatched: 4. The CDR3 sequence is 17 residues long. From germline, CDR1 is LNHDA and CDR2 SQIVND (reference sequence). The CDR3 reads CASSIDGLAGGQNEQFF. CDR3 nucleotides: TGTGCCAGTAGTATAGATGGACTAGCGGGAGGGCAGAATGAGCAGTTCTTC.

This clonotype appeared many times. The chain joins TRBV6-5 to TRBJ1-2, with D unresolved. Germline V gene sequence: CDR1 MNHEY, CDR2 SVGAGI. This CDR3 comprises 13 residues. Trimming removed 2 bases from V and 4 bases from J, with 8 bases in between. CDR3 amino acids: CASSYLRSYGYTF. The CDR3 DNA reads TGTGCCAGCAGTTACCTCCGAAGCTATGGCTACACCTTC.

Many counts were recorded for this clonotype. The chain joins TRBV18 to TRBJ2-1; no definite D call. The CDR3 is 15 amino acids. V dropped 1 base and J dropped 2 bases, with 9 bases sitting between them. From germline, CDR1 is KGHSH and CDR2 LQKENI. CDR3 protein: CASSPLQDPYNEQFF. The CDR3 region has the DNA TGTGCCAGCTCACCACTACAAGATCCCTACAATGAGCAGTTCTTC.